A single sample gave rise to the 19 T cell receptor beta chains below, sequenced in a study of T cell responses to AZD1222 COVID-19 vaccine. Clones were read by immunoSEQ multiplex PCR, and TCRdb kept only the in-frame ones, dropping some. The table lists fewer than 150,000 clones, approximately 94% of them singletons. Sequenced material: peripheral blood, taken 28 days after the second AZD1222 dose. Every receptor here comes from an adult who received the AZD1222 COVID-19 vaccine.

V gene TRBV27 combines with J gene TRBJ2-7; 11 bases map to TRBD2. V lost 0 bases and J lost 0; bases outside the gene matches: 1. CDR3 size: 16 residues. The germline V gene has CDR1 MNHEY and CDR2 SMNVEV (reference sequence). The CDR3 DNA reads TGTGCCAGCAGTTTATCCGGGACTAGCGGCTCCTACGAGCAGTACTTC. Amino acids: CASSLSGTSGSYEQYF.

This clone was recorded only once. This chain joins TRBV29-1 and TRBJ1-5; D may be TRBD1 (6 bases). CDR3 length equals 12 residues. CDR1 is SQVTM, CDR2 ANQGSEA, per germline. The V end lost 7 bases, the J end lost 4 bases, and 11 bases lay between the germline ends. The DNA of the CDR3 is TGCAGCGCTGGACAGTCTAATCAGCCCCAGCATTTT. It codes for CSAGQSNQPQHF.

The gene calls are TRBV18 and TRBJ1-4; 9 bases match TRBD1. The germline gives CDR1 KGHSH, CDR2 LQKENI. V lost 4 bases, J lost 8 bases, and 5 bases stayed unmatched. The CDR3 is 14 residues long. CDR3 DNA sequence: TGTGCCAGCTCACAGGGACAGGGAGGAGAAAAACTGTTTTTT. This encodes CASSQGQGGEKLFF.

This clone was counted once. The chain joins TRBV27 to TRBJ2-1; the D gene could be TRBD1 or TRBD2 (5 bases each). The V and J ends lost 7 bases and 9 bases respectively, with 19 bases between them. The CDR3 extends over 14 amino acids. Germline loops: CDR1 MNHEY, CDR2 SMNVEV (reference sequence). CDR3 loop: CASTLEGPNGEQFF. CDR3 nucleotide sequence: TGTGCCAGCACCCTAGAGGGACCAAACGGTGAGCAGTTCTTC.

The chain employs TRBV27 and TRBJ1-2, with 7 bases matching TRBD1. J lost 5 bases, V lost 6 bases, and 12 bases had no gene match. CDR3 length equals 15 residues. The V gene's germline CDR1 is MNHEY and CDR2 SMNVEV (reference sequence). The CDR3 sequence is CASSPRQGPGYGYTF. CDR3 bases: TGTGCCAGCAGCCCCCGACAGGGTCCGGGGTATGGCTACACCTTC.

J is TRBJ1-1 and V is TRBV3-1 (or the pseudogene TRBV3-2); D is ambiguous. V gave up 0 bases and J gave up 1 base, with 6 bases separating them. The CDR3 is made up of 14 amino acids. Germline lookup yields CDR1 LGHDT and CDR2 YNNKEL (reference sequence). The CDR3 nucleotides read TGTGCCAGCAGCCAAGATCCCGGGAACACTGAAGCTTTCTTT. Its translation: CASSQDPGNTEAFF.

This chain uses TRBV19 with TRBJ1-5; tentative D call: TRBD1 (5 bases). V was cut by 5 bases and J by 3 bases, with 17 bases left in between. CDR1 is LNHDA and CDR2 is SQIVND in the germline V gene (reference sequence). This CDR3 region has 16 residues. The CDR3 nucleotides read TGTGCCAGTAGTCCCCGGTGGAGGGGCCCCAATCAGCCCCAGCATTTT. Its protein product is CASSPRWRGPNQPQHF.

The chain carries TRBV2 and TRBJ1-1; tentative D call: TRBD1 (6 bases). The CDR3 spans 14 residues. Germline CDR1 and CDR2: SNHLY and FYNNEI. Trimming removed 10 bases at V and 0 bases at J, with 15 bases between. CDR3 nucleotides: TGTGCCACCCCTACAGGGAACATGAACACTGAAGCTTTCTTT. Translation gives CATPTGNMNTEAFF.

The gene calls are TRBV28 and TRBJ1-4, with D possibly being TRBD1 (5 bases). Trimming removed 2 bases at V and 13 bases at J, with 14 bases between. In germline, CDR1 is MDHEN, CDR2 SYDVKM. The CDR3 extends over 13 amino acids. Written as DNA, the CDR3 is TGTGCCAGCAGTTTAAGCCAGGGAAGGATACTGTTTTTT. Encoded protein: CASSLSQGRILFF.

The V and J genes are TRBV6-6 and TRBJ1-2; 8 bases match TRBD1. The V segment lost 0 bases and the J segment 4 bases; nucleotides outside the gene matches: 7. Germline V gene sequence: CDR1 MNHNY, CDR2 SVGAGI (reference sequence). CDR3 length: 16 residues. The DNA of the CDR3 is TGTGCCAGCAGTTACTCTCAAACAGGGGGAAGCTATGGCTACACCTTC. This translates into CASSYSQTGGSYGYTF.

As for this clone: A read error may account for a junction end that differs from germline. The V and J genes are TRBV7-8 and TRBJ1-2, with D perhaps TRBD1 (5 bases). CDR1 is SGHVS and CDR2 is FQNEAQ in the germline V gene. The CDR3 spans 14 residues. CDR3 loop: CASSLQGLKHGNTF. Written as DNA, the CDR3 is TGTGCCAGCAGCTTACAGGGATTAAAGCATGGCAACACCTTC.

This clone was observed a single time. This chain links TRBV6-6 with TRBJ1-5; tentative D call: TRBD1 (6 bases). V lost 5 bases and J lost 7, with 12 bases in between. Germline CDR1 reads MNHNY; CDR2 reads SVGAGI (reference sequence). This CDR3 has 13 amino acids. The CDR3 DNA is TGTGCCAGCAGTCCAAGGGGGGGACAGCCCCAGCATTTT. Amino acid sequence: CASSPRGGQPQHF.

The chain has TRBV6-7 and TRBJ1-6, with D unclear. TRBV6-7 is labeled an ORF, and its function is uncertain. This CDR3 region has 13 residues. V gave up 6 bases and J gave up 0 bases, with 3 bases separating them. The CDR3 coding sequence is TGTGCCAGCAGGAGCTCCTATAATTCACCCCTCCACTTT. This encodes CASRSSYNSPLHF.

The chain carries TRBV7-2 and TRBJ1-1; unclear D gene. The ends were cut back, 1 base at V and 1 base at J, with 10 bases in the middle. The CDR3 sequence is 15 residues long. Looked up from germline, CDR1 is SGHTA and CDR2 is FQGNSA. CDR3 sequence reads: CASSLEIGGNTEAFF. CDR3 DNA: TGTGCCAGCAGCTTAGAGATAGGAGGGAACACTGAAGCTTTCTTT.

The chain joins TRBV7-2 to TRBJ2-5; the D gene is possibly TRBD1 (7 bases). The germline V gene encodes CDR1 SGHTA and CDR2 FQGNSA. CDR3 length: 15 amino acids. The germline V and J ends were trimmed by 5 bases and 5 bases, with 18 bases remaining between them. CDR3 loop: CASSQGQGGVETQYF. CDR3 sequence (DNA): TGTGCCAGCAGCCAAGGGCAGGGGGGAGTGGAGACCCAGTACTTC.

This chain links TRBV2 with TRBJ2-2; 10 positions agree with TRBD2. J gave up 0 bases and V 9 bases, and 1 base lay outside the gene matches. Germline V gene sequence: CDR1 SNHLY, CDR2 FYNNEI. The CDR3 runs to 14 residues. Here the CDR3 DNA reads TGTGCCAGTAGCGGGAGGTCGAACACCGGGGAGCTGTTTTTT. Amino acid sequence: CASSGRSNTGELFF.

The chain links TRBV15 to TRBJ2-5, with TRBD2 matching over 7 bases. This CDR3 has 14 residues. Germline values: CDR1 LNHNV, CDR2 YYDKDF (reference sequence). Unmatched junction bases numbered 2, after V lost 1 base and J lost 3 bases. CDR3 in DNA: TGTGCCACCAGCAGAGCGGCGGGGGAAGAGACCCAGTACTTC. Translating gives CATSRAAGEETQYF.

J is TRBJ2-3 and V is TRBV5-4, with 8 bases aligning to TRBD2. Germline V gives CDR1 SGHNT, CDR2 YYREEE (reference sequence). V was clipped by 1 base and J by 1 base; unmatched bases: 8. The CDR3 is 17 residues long. The CDR3 spells CASSLPISGGGTDTQYF. DNA for the CDR3: TGTGCCAGCAGCTTGCCCATCAGCGGGGGAGGCACAGATACGCAGTATTTT.

The rearrangement joins TRBV7-6 to TRBJ1-5; 11 bases agree with TRBD1. Germline loops: CDR1 SGHVS, CDR2 FNYEAQ. Unmatched junction bases numbered 9, after V lost 1 base and J lost 4 bases. There are 18 residues in the CDR3. CDR3 sequence reads: CASSLERTGGTPNQPQHF. DNA of the CDR3: TGTGCCAGCAGCTTAGAGAGGACAGGGGGCACTCCAAATCAGCCCCAGCATTTT.